A single sample gave rise to the 20 T cell receptor beta chains below, sequenced in a study of cytomegalovirus exposure and HLA in healthy donors (dated by TCRdb to the late 2010s). The library was generated by the immunoSEQ multiplex PCR assay. TCRdb re-hosts the immuneACCESS table, in-frame sequences only. Its copies lack some clones; in the studies checked, an unresolved V gene accounts for under half of them, and the cause for the rest is not known. The sample data list about 200,000 clones, and roughly 84% of these were observed just once. The top ten clones comprise around an eighth of the sample. The sequencing sample was made of PBMCs. The receptors come from a woman aged 30 to 39 in good health and CMV-seropositive.

In its sample, this clone was seen a few times. The chain couples TRBV7-2 to TRBJ2-3; 8 bases line up with TRBD2. With 4 bases clipped from V and 2 bases from J, the junction kept 5 bases outside the gene matches. From germline, CDR1 is SGHTA and CDR2 FQGNSA. The CDR3 has 15 residues. For the CDR3, the DNA is TGTGCCAGCAGCTACGTAGCGGGATCCACAGATACGCAGTATTTT. Translation: CASSYVAGSTDTQYF.

J is TRBJ1-2 and V is TRBV6-1; no clear D gene. This CDR3 comprises 16 residues. The germline V gene encodes CDR1 MNHNS and CDR2 SASEGT. V lost 2 bases to trimming and J lost 2 bases, with 15 bases between them. As DNA, the CDR3 is TGTGCCAGCAGTGAAAGAGTGGGAGGGCTGAACTATGGCTACACCTTC. Its protein product is CASSERVGGLNYGYTF.

This clone has just one count. V is TRBV2 and J is TRBJ1-1, with TRBD1 identical over 8 bases. V was pared by 6 bases and J by 4 bases, with 7 bases of the junction left unmatched. Germline-derived CDR1 and CDR2 are SNHLY and FYNNEI. CDR3 size: 14 residues. CDR3 coding DNA: TGTGCCAGCAGAGAGACAGGGGAAGGCACTGAAGCTTTCTTT. It specifies CASRETGEGTEAFF. Complete variable domain (other parts from reference TRBV2 and TRBJ1-1): EPEVTQTPSHQVTQMGQEVILRCVPISNHLYFYWYRQILGQKVEFLVSFYNNEISEKSEIFDDQFSVERPDGSNFTLKIRSTKLEDSAMYFCASRETGEGTEAFFGQGTRLTVV.

The chain carries TRBV15 and TRBJ2-7, with D perhaps TRBD1 (5 bases). CDR1 LNHNV and CDR2 YYDKDF come from the germline V gene (reference sequence). V was clipped by 2 bases and J by 6 bases, with 17 bases between them. The CDR3 loop spans 15 amino acids. The CDR3 bases are TGTGCCACCAGCAGAAGACCCAGGGAAGGATCCGAGCAGTACTTC. Its translation is CATSRRPREGSEQYF. The full variable domain, with the rest looked up from reference TRBV15 and TRBJ2-7, is DAMVIQNPRYQVTQFGKPVTLSCSQTLNHNVMYWYQQKSSQAPKLLFHYYDKDFNNEADTPDNFQSRRPNTSFCFLDIRSPGLGDTAMYLCATSRRPREGSEQYFGPGTRLTVT.

The chain uses TRBV5-6 and TRBJ2-3, with D tentatively TRBD1 (5 bases). The germline V and J ends were trimmed by 0 bases and 6 bases, with 14 bases remaining between them. Per the germline V gene, CDR1 is SGHDT and CDR2 is YYEEEE. CDR3 size: 15 residues. The CDR3 DNA reads TGTGCCAGCAGCTTGGTGCTAGGGGATCTCGATACGCAGTATTTT. The encoded protein is CASSLVLGDLDTQYF.

This clone has a single count. This chain links TRBV29-1 with TRBJ2-1, with 9 bases aligning to TRBD1. The CDR3 sequence is 14 residues long. V shed 7 bases, J shed 4 bases, and the junction held 8 bases outside the gene matches. Germline CDR1 SQVTM, CDR2 ANQGSEA. CDR3: CSGTRQGGYNEQFF. CDR3 nucleotides: TGCAGCGGAACCCGACAGGGGGGGTACAATGAGCAGTTCTTC.

The chain carries TRBV7-8 and TRBJ1-1, with 7 bases matching TRBD1. Germline trimming cut 7 bases from V and 7 bases from J; bases unmatched to any gene: 6. The CDR3 length is 12 residues. CDR1 is SGHVS, CDR2 FQNEAQ, per germline. CDR3 protein: CASTGTEGEAFF. The CDR3 DNA reads as TGTGCCAGCACCGGGACAGAGGGTGAAGCTTTCTTT.

The chain links TRBV7-9 to TRBJ2-2, with TRBD2 as a possible D gene (6 bases). Germline-derived CDR1 and CDR2 are SEHNR and FQNEAQ (reference sequence). V shed 5 bases and J shed 6 bases, with 10 bases lying between them. The CDR3 runs 13 residues. The CDR3 DNA reads as TGTGCCAGCAGCCCAGCGGGTGCCGGGGAGCTGTTTTTT. It codes for CASSPAGAGELFF. The full variable domain, with the rest looked up from reference TRBV7-9 and TRBJ2-2, is DTGVSQNPRHKITKRGQNVTFRCDPISEHNRLYWYRQTLGQGPEFLTYFQNEAQLEKSRLLSDRFSAERPKGSFSTLEIQRTEQGDSAMYLCASSPAGAGELFFGEGSRLTVL.

In the case of this clone: A junction end diverges from the germline sequence, so it may reflect a read error. V is TRBV28 and J is TRBJ2-7; 9 bases fit TRBD2. The CDR3 runs 14 residues. The germline V gene has CDR1 MDHEN and CDR2 SYDVKM. In DNA form, the CDR3 reads TGTGCCAGCAGTCCCCCAGGGGACCGCGGGAGGGCCCTATTC. Encoded protein: CASSPPGDRGRALF.

The V and J genes are TRBV5-6 and TRBJ1-5; no definite D call. Germline CDR1 SGHDT, CDR2 YYEEEE. The CDR3 runs 14 residues. V gave up 5 bases and J gave up 7 bases, with 16 bases separating them. CDR3 nucleotide sequence: TGTGCCAGCAGTCGGTGGGTGCGGGGACAGCCCCAGCATTTT. Protein sequence: CASSRWVRGQPQHF.

The chain recombines TRBV15 with TRBJ2-6; no firm D call. Trimming removed 0 bases at V and 0 bases at J, with 3 bases between. CDR1 is LNHNV and CDR2 is YYDKDF in the germline V gene (reference sequence). The CDR3 loop spans 15 amino acids. This chain's CDR3 is CATSRDNSGANVLTF. CDR3 nucleotides: TGTGCCACCAGCAGAGACAACTCTGGGGCCAACGTCCTGACTTTC.

This chain connects TRBV2 to TRBJ1-5; D gene uncertain. V lost 2 bases and J lost 2, with 16 bases in between. The CDR3 runs to 17 residues. CDR1 is SNHLY and CDR2 is FYNNEI in the germline V gene. The CDR3 spells CASSENPLPSGNQPQHF. CDR3 DNA sequence: TGTGCCAGCAGTGAAAACCCTCTCCCCAGTGGCAATCAGCCCCAGCATTTT.

In its sample, this clone was seen a few times. V is TRBV10-1 and J is TRBJ2-1, with D possibly matching TRBD2 (6 bases). V was shortened by 3 bases and J by 0 bases, with 12 bases between the two germline ends. CDR3 length: 16 residues. Germline CDR1 and CDR2: WNHNN and SYGVQD (reference sequence). The CDR3 loop is CASSDSGLSSYNEQFF. The DNA of the CDR3 is TGCGCCAGCAGTGATTCGGGACTTAGCTCCTACAATGAGCAGTTCTTC.

This clone occurred once. The chain combines TRBV30 with TRBJ2-1; perhaps TRBD2 as D (5 bases). The V end was cut by 0 bases, the J end by 3 bases, with 12 bases between. The germline V gene encodes CDR1 GTSNPN and CDR2 SVGIG (reference sequence). The CDR3 is 15 residues long. The CDR3 DNA follows: TGTGCCTGGAGTGTACCGAGCGAGGGCTACAATGAGCAGTTCTTC. Its translation is CAWSVPSEGYNEQFF.

The rearrangement links TRBV29-1 to TRBJ1-2; D is uncertain. Germline lookup yields CDR1 SQVTM and CDR2 ANQGSEA. Trimming pared 8 bases from V and 0 bases from J, leaving 10 bases between. There are 12 residues in the CDR3. The CDR3 reads CSFQATNYGYTF. For the CDR3, the DNA is TGCAGCTTTCAAGCTACTAACTATGGCTACACCTTC. Full variable domain (outside the CDR3, taken from reference TRBV29-1 and TRBJ1-2): SAVISQKPSRDICQRGTSLTIQCQVDSQVTMMFWYRQQPGQSLTLIATANQGSEATYESGFVIDKFPISRPNLTFSTLTVSNMSPEDSSIYLCSFQATNYGYTFGSGTRLTVV.

The genes are TRBV6-1 and TRBJ1-3; 7 bases are shared with TRBD1. With V trimmed by 6 bases and J by 4 bases, 6 bases remained unmatched. Per germline, CDR1 MNHNS and CDR2 SASEGT. The CDR3 runs 14 residues. The CDR3 sequence is CASRPDRVGNTIYF. DNA for the CDR3: TGTGCCAGCAGGCCCGACAGGGTCGGAAACACCATATATTTT.

This rearrangement joins TRBV2 to TRBJ2-7; 7 nucleotides line up with TRBD1. The trim removed 4 bases at V and 3 bases at J, leaving 12 bases unmatched. The CDR3 has 16 residues. CDR1 and CDR2 (germline): SNHLY, FYNNEI. CDR3: CASSGSPGTANYEQYF. DNA for the CDR3: TGTGCCAGCAGTGGTTCGCCCGGGACAGCAAACTACGAGCAGTACTTC.

The chain has TRBV5-1 and TRBJ1-2; D gene unclear. Germline V lookup: CDR1 SGHRS, CDR2 YFSETQ. This CDR3 spans 15 amino acids. V lost 4 bases and J lost 6, with 19 bases in between. The CDR3 loop reads CASSPPRERSNGYTF. The CDR3 DNA reads TGCGCCAGCAGCCCACCCCGGGAGAGGTCGAATGGCTACACCTTC.

This sequence joins TRBV5-1 and TRBJ2-2, with 8 bases matching TRBD2. The CDR3 consists of 15 residues. CDR1 SGHRS and CDR2 YFSETQ come from the germline V gene. The V segment lost 3 bases and the J segment 7 bases; nucleotides outside the gene matches: 8. The CDR3, as DNA: TGCGCCAGCAGCTCGCGGACTAGCTCGGACGGGGAGCTGTTTTTT. This sequence encodes CASSSRTSSDGELFF.

The CDR3 region has the DNA TGTGCCAGCAGCTTAGCTGTGGGCGAAAAACTGTTTTTT. Protein: CASSLAVGEKLFF. This rearrangement joins TRBV7-9 to TRBJ1-4; D is unclear. Germline CDR1 and CDR2: SEHNR and FQNEAQ (reference sequence). Trimming removed 0 bases at V and 8 bases at J, with 7 bases between. The CDR3 has 13 residues. Drawing the rest from reference TRBV7-9 and TRBJ1-4, the complete variable domain is DTGVSQNPRHKITKRGQNVTFRCDPISEHNRLYWYRQTLGQGPEFLTYFQNEAQLEKSRLLSDRFSAERPKGSFSTLEIQRTEQGDSAMYLCASSLAVGEKLFFGSGTQLSVL.